This T cell receptor (beta chain) was recovered during a study of T-cell reconstitution after alpha-beta-depleted transplantation in children. The length of the CDR3 is 12 residues. V dropped 1 base and J dropped 3 bases, with 1 base sitting between them. CDR1 and CDR2 (germline): MNHEY, SVGEGT. Unique molecular identifiers were used to barcode this TCRbeta library. TCRdb fed the PCR reads into MiXCR, producing one record per CDR3 protein. Of 800,000 to 1,000,000 distinct CDR3 sequences in the sample, roughly 29% are singletons; the top ten hold under 30%. The TCR was taken from a boy in the first two years of life who had a stem cell transplant for SCID, so the T cells may come from the graft donor. The genes are TRBV6-2 or TRBV6-3 and TRBJ2-1; D gene ambiguous. The starting material was PBMCs, mostly from graft donor cells, obtained 360 days after TCRalphabeta/CD19-depleted stem cell transplant. CDR3 DNA: TGTGCCAGCAGTTACTACTACAATGAGCAGTTCTTC. Translating it yields CASSYYYNEQFF.